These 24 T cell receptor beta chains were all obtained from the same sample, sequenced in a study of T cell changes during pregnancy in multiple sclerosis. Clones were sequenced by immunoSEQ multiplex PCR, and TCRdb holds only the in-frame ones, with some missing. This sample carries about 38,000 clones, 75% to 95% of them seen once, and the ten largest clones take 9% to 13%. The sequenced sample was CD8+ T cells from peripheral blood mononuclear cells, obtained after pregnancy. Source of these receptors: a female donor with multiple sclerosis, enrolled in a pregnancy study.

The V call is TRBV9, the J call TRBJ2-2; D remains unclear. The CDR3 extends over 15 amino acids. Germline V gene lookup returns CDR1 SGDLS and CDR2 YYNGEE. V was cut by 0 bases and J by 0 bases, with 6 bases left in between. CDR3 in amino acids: CASSVGQTNTGELFF. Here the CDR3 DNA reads TGTGCCAGCAGCGTAGGTCAGACGAACACCGGGGAGCTGTTTTTT.

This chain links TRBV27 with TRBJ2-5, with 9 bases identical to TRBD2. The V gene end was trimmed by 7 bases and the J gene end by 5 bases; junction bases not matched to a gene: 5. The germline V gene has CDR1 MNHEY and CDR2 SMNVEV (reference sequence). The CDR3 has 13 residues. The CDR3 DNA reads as TGTGCCAGCACGGGTAGCGGGAGTGAGACCCAGTACTTC. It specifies CASTGSGSETQYF.

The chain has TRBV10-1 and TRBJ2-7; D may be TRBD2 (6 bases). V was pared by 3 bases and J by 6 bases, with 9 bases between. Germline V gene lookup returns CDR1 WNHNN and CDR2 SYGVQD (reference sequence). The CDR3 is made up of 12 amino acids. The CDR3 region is CASSEGGIEQYF. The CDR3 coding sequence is TGCGCCAGCAGTGAAGGAGGGATCGAGCAGTACTTC.

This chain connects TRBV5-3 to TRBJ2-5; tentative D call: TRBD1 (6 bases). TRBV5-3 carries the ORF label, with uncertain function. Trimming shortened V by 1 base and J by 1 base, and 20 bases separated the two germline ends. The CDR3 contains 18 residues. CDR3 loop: CARSLTPYFGQIQETQYF. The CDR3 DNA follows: TGTGCCAGAAGCTTGACTCCCTACTTCGGACAGATCCAAGAGACCCAGTACTTC.

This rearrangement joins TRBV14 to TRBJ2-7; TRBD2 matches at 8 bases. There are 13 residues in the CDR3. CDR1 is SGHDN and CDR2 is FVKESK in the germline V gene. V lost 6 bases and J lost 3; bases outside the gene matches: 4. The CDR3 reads CASSKGLDYEQYF. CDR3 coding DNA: TGTGCCAGCAGTAAGGGACTAGACTACGAGCAGTACTTC. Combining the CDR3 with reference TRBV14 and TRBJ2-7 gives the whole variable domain EAGVTQFPSHSVIEKGQTVTLRCDPISGHDNLYWYRRVMGKEIKFLLHFVKESKQDESGMPNNRFLAERTGGTYSTLKVQPAELEDSGVYFCASSKGLDYEQYFGPGTRLTVT.

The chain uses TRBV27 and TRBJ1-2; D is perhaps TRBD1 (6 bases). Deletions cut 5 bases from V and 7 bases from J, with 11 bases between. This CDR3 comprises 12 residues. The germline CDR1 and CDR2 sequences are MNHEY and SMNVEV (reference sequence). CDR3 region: CASSGQGFGYTF. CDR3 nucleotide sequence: TGTGCCAGCAGTGGTCAGGGGTTTGGCTACACCTTC.

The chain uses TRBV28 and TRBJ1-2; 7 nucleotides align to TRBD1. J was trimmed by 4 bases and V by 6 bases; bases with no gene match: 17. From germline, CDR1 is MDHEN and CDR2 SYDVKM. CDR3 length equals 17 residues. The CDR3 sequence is CASRPQGDWGKGYGYTF. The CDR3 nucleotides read TGTGCCAGCAGACCTCAGGGGGACTGGGGAAAGGGCTATGGCTACACCTTC.

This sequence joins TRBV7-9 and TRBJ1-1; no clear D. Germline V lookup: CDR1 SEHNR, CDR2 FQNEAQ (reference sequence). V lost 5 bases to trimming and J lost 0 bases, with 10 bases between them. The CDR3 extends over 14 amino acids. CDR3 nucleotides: TGTGCCAGCAGCCCTAGTAGTATGAACACTGAAGCTTTCTTT. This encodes CASSPSSMNTEAFF. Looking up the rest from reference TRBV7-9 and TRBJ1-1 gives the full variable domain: DTGVSQNPRHKITKRGQNVTFRCDPISEHNRLYWYRQTLGQGPEFLTYFQNEAQLEKSRLLSDRFSAERPKGSFSTLEIQRTEQGDSAMYLCASSPSSMNTEAFFGQGTRLTVV.

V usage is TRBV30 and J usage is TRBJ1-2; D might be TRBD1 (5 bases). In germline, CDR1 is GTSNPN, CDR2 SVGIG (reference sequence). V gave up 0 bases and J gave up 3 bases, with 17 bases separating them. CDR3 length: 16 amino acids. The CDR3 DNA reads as TGTGCCTGGAGTGTACAATTAGGAGGGGACTACTATGGCTACACCTTC. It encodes CAWSVQLGGDYYGYTF.

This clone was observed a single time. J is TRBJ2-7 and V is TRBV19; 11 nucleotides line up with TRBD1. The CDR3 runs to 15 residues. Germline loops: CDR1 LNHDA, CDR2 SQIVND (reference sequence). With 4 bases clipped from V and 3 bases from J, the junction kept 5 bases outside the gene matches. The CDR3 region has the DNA TGTGCCAGTAGTACCGGGACAGGGGGTTACTACGAGCAGTACTTC. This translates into CASSTGTGGYYEQYF.

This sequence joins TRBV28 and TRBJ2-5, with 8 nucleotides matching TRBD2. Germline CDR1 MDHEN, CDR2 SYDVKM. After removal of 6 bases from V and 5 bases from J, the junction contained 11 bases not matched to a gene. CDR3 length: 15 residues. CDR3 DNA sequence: TGTGCCAGCAGCCTACAGCGGGAGTTACCGGAGACCCAGTACTTC. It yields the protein CASSLQRELPETQYF.

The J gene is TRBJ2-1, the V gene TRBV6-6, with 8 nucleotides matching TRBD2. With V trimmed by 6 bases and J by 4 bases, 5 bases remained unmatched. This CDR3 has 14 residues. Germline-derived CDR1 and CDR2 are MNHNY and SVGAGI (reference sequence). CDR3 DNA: TGTGCCAGCAGGACTGCGGGGGGATACAATGAGCAGTTCTTC. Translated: CASRTAGGYNEQFF.

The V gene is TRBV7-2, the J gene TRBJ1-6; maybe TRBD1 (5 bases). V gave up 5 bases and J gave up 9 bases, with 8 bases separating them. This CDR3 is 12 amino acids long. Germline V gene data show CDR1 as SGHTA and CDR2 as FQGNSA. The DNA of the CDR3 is TGTGCCAGCAGCGATAGGGGTTCACCCCTCCACTTT. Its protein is CASSDRGSPLHF.

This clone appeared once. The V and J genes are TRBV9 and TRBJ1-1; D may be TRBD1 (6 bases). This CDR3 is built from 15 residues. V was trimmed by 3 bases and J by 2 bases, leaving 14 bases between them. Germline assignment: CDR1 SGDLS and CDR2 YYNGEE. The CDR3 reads CASSEDREINTEAFF. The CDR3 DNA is TGTGCCAGCAGCGAGGACAGAGAAATAAACACTGAAGCTTTCTTT.

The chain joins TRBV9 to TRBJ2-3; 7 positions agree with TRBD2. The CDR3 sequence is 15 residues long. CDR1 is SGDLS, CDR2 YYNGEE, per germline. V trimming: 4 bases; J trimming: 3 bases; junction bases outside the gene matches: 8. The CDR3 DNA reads TGTGCCAGCAGCTCCGGGCGGGAGCTAACAGATACGCAGTATTTT. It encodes CASSSGRELTDTQYF.

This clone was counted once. The chain's CDR3 is CASSIYRGGNTEAFF. Here the CDR3 DNA reads TGTGCCAGTAGTATCTACAGGGGAGGGAACACTGAAGCTTTCTTT. This chain uses TRBV19 with TRBJ1-1; 7 bases map to TRBD1. From germline, CDR1 is LNHDA and CDR2 SQIVND (reference sequence). Trimming cost V 3 bases and J 1 base; bases outside gene matches: 5. This CDR3 spans 15 amino acids. The complete variable domain, with remaining parts taken from reference TRBV19 and TRBJ1-1, reads DGGITQSPKYLFRKEGQNVTLSCEQNLNHDAMYWYRQDPGQGLRLIYYSQIVNDFQKGDIAEGYSVSREKKESFPLTVTSAQKNPTAFYLCASSIYRGGNTEAFFGQGTRLTVV.

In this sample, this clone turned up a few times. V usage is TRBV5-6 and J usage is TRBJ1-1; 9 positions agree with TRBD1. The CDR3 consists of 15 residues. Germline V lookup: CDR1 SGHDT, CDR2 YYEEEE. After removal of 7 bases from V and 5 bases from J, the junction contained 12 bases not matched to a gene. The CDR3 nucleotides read TGTGCCAGCTCACGAGGGGACAGGGTTTGGACTGAAGCTTTCTTT. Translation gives CASSRGDRVWTEAFF.

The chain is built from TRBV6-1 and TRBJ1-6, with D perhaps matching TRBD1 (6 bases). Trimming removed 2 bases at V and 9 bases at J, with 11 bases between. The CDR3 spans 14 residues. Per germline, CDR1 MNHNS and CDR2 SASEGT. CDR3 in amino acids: CASSETGRVSPLHF. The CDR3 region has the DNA TGTGCCAGCAGTGAAACAGGGAGGGTTTCACCCCTCCACTTT.

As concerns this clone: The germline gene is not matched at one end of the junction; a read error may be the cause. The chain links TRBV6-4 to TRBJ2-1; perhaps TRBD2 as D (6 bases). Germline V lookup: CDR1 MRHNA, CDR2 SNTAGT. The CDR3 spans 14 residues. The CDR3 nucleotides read TGTGCCAGCAGTAGCCGGGACTCAGTGAATGGGCAGTTCTTC. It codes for CASSSRDSVNGQFF.

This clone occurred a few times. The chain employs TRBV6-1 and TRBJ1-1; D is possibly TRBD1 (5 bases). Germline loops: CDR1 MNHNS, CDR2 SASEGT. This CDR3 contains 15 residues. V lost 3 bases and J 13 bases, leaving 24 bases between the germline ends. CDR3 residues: CASSEKGGAGTDGFF. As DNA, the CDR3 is TGTGCCAGCAGTGAGAAGGGAGGAGCCGGGACGGACGGTTTCTTT.

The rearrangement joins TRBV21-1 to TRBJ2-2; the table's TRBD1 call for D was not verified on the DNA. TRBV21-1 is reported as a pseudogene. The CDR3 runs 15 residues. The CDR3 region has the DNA TGTGCCAGCGCCAAGGACACAGGGGACACCGGGGAGCTGTTTTTT. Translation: CASAKDTGDTGELFF.

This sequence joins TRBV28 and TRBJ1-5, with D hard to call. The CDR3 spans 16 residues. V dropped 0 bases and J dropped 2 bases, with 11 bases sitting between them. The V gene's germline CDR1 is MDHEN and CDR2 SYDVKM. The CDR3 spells CASSLWGRDGNQPQHF. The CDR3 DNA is TGTGCCAGCAGTTTATGGGGGAGGGATGGCAATCAGCCCCAGCATTTT.

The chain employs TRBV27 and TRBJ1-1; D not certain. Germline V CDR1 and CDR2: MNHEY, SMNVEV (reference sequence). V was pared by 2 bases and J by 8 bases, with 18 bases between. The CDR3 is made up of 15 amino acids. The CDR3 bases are TGTGCCAGCAGTTTACTGGGCGGGCGGGTGTTGGAAGCTTTCTTT. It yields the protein CASSLLGGRVLEAFF.

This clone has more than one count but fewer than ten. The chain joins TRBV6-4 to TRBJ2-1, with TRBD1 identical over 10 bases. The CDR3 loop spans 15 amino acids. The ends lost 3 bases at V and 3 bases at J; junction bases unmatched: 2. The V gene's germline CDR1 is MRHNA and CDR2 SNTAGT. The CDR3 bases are TGTGCCAGCAGTGAGGGGACAGGGGACTACAATGAGCAGTTCTTC. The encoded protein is CASSEGTGDYNEQFF.